This T cell receptor (beta chain) stems from a study of T cells in Graves' hyperthyroidism and ophthalmopathy (dated by TCRdb to about 2019). Background on the whole study: Peripheral blood samples were taken at initial diagnosis, before any treatment was given. TCR V-J signatures able to tell the groups apart were searched for in a discovery cohort of 100 patients, of whom around 42 had Graves' ophthalmopathy and around 58 had stable Graves' hyperthyroidism. An independent validation cohort of fewer than 20 hyperthyroidism patients and approximately 17 patients who later progressed to ophthalmopathy tested prospective prediction of ophthalmopathy. For training and testing, the 100 or so patients in the discovery cohort were randomly divided in a 7:3 ratio. In more than 5 Graves' hyperthyroidism patients, the study also compared T-cell repertoires from thyroid tissue with T-cell repertoires from blood. Once sampling was done, hyperthyroidism patients were given methimazole at a starting dose of 30 mg daily, whereas ophthalmopathy patients were given high-dose intravenous methylprednisolone. TCR Vbeta CDR3 sequencing of 130 to 150 peripheral blood samples (over 40 ophthalmopathy, under 80 hyperthyroidism and approximately 17 progressor patients) is reported in the paper.

Ophthalmopathy patients had moderately to severely active disease, with a Clinical Activity Score of 3 or more, a NOSPECS grade of 4 or more, and a disease duration of less than 3 months. Any patient with an uncontrolled infection, another autoimmune disease, pregnancy or lactation was excluded. Diagnoses relied on clinical symptoms, serum thyroxine and TRAb, thyroid ultrasound and orbital computed tomography. Ficoll-Paque density gradient centrifugation was used to isolate PBMCs from under 11 ml of fresh peripheral blood. Total RNA was extracted with Trizol reagent, and quality was checked on an Agilent 2100 Bioanalyzer. The germline V gene encodes CDR1 DFQATT and CDR2 SNEGSKA (reference sequence). V gives up 1 base and J gives up 7 bases, and the segment between their germline ends measures 8 bases. Including cysteine and phenylalanine, the CDR3 has 11 amino acids. Only the CDR3 DNA stays, 33 bases, in frame from base 1.

On the study overall, not on this receptor specifically: A model built on a 13 V-J signature distinguished ophthalmopathy from stable hyperthyroidism, reaching over 85% sensitivity and approximately 81% specificity in cross-validation and 80%/75% in testing. Blood samples also contained most of the expanded thyroid clonotypes (frequency above 0.001), which suggests that blood repertoires may reflect thyroid immune responses. Sample size was not statistically predetermined, and investigators were not blinded to group allocation. In validation, the model predicted progression to ophthalmopathy with roughly 66% sensitivity and 72% to 85% specificity, a median of 6.5 months before onset.

This clonotype came up many times. Its binding antigen is unknown. Base qualities are missing; no much larger clone stands one base away. TCR beta CDR3 regions were amplified from RNA transcripts. The TCR CDR3 was subjected to a first round of RT-PCR using the HTBI primer set and the Qiagen OneStep RT-PCR kit. Libraries were constructed in a second round of multiplex PCR, after which size selection and purification were carried out. The libraries were sequenced on an Illumina HiSeq2000 using paired-end 100 bp reads. The original pipeline was this. Raw data were processed with SOAPnuke, discarding reads with adapters, uncalled bases, mean Phred below 15, or no exact constant-primer or identifier match. High-quality paired reads were merged using COPE v1.2.5, and each unique nucleotide sequence was defined as a clonotype. MiTCR v1.1 was used to align clonotypes to the IMGT TRBV, TRBD and TRBJ reference segments. The analysis was restricted to V-J combinations with a frequency above 0.0001, which together covered just over 98% of the repertoires. A TCS score was defined as the ratio between F50 (clonal expansion) and ExV (chaos), using BLOSUM62-based TCRdist between CDR3 peptides within each V-J. Welch's t-statistics and random forest reduced 500 to 650 V-J features to some 14, which were used in a naive Bayes classifier (R e1071). The similarity between thyroid and blood repertoires was quantified using the Morisita-Horn index. Using fastp trimming at Q25 and MiXCR clonotype assembly, TCRdb reanalyzed the public sequencing data and kept in-frame beta chains. Here each entry gathers all rows of one CDR3 protein and keeps the most common genes and DNA. TCRdb assigned the V and J calls; the authors' analysis was not used. In this sample the table shows hundreds of thousands of distinct CDR3 sequences, roughly 15% of which occur a single time. The ten largest clones represent roughly 4.5% of the sample.

The sample comprised blood. The TCR sequence derives from a woman between 35 and 50 years old with Graves' ophthalmopathy. The chain couples TRBV20-1 to TRBJ2-7; the D gene cannot be named for sure. The DNA sequence reads TGCAGTGCTAGAGTCGTGGAGGAGCAGTACTTC. It specifies CSARVVEEQYF.